This TCR beta chain comes out of a study of blood T cell repertoires in COVID-19. Study summary: From T cells, B-cell-depleted T cells, or PBMCs came the material, which was cDNA or gDNA.

In the case of this clone: The same CDR3 can be traced to other DNA sequences in this sample.

Sequencing used immunoSEQ multiplex PCR; TCRdb keeps in-frame clones, though not all of them. The sample has about 410,000 clones, about 90% seen once; the top ten hold 1.5% to 2%. The CDR3 length is 14 residues. Germline V gives CDR1 GTSNPN, CDR2 SVGIG (reference sequence). Losses at the gene ends were 3 bases for V and 4 bases for J; bases not matched to a gene: 3. Living in roughly 25 US areas, the participants were between about 18 and 100 years of age. The V and J genes are TRBV30 and TRBJ1-5, with 10 positions matching TRBD1. The sample consisted of PBMCs or T cells enriched from blood (not recorded which). This clonotype originated in a woman younger than 45 who had recovered from COVID-19. This CDR3 reads CAWSRDRGNQPQHF. The CDR3, as DNA: TGTGCCTGGAGCCGGGACAGGGGAAATCAGCCCCAGCATTTT. The entire variable domain, with the rest obtained from reference TRBV30 and TRBJ1-5, is as follows: SQTIHQWPATLVQPVGSPLSLECTVEGTSNPNLYWYRQAAGRGLQLLFYSVGIGQISSEVPQNLSASRPQDRQFILSSKKLLLSDSGFYLCAWSRDRGNQPQHFGDGTRLSIL.